These T cell receptor beta chains were read from a single sample in a study of CD8 T cells in ankylosing spondylitis. TCRdb itself ran the 5' RACE reads through MiXCR, one entry per CDR3 protein. The table lists roughly 470,000 distinct CDR3 sequences, 25% to 30% of them singletons. What was sequenced was blood, either unsorted or a sorted T cell fraction (not recorded which). These receptors were obtained from a male donor with ankylosing spondylitis. The CDR3 runs from the conserved cysteine through the conserved F or W. A D gene is named only where the DNA matches it firmly. The size of a clone is reported for some rows only, either as once, few or many, or as a class for expanded clones.

few	TRBJ2-7	TRBD2	TRBV20-1	CSARYSGSHEQYF	TGCAGTGCTAGATATAGCGGGAGCCACGAGCAGTACTTC
few	TRBJ2-1	TRBD2	TRBV20-1	CSARILAGSSYNEQFF	TGCAGTGCTCGGATACTAGCGGGGAGCTCCTACAATGAGCAGTTCTTC
-	TRBJ1-5	-	TRBV7-2	CASSLWTSLNQPQHF	TGTGCCAGCAGCCTTTGGACATCTCTTAATCAGCCCCAGCATTTT
-	TRBJ2-2	-	TRBV4-2	CASRPEGSGELFF	TGTGCCAGCAGACCAGAAGGGTCCGGGGAGCTGTTTTTT
-	TRBJ2-1	-	TRBV19	CASSRASDHNEQFF	TGTGCCAGTAGTAGGGCTAGCGACCACAATGAGCAGTTCTTC
-	TRBJ2-7	TRBD2	TRBV12-3/TRBV12-4	CASSQGLAGAFGQYF	TGTGCCAGCAGTCAGGGACTAGCGGGAGCTTTTGGGCAGTACTTC
few	TRBJ1-4	-	TRBV5-1	CASSSRQDEKLFF	TGCGCCAGCAGCTCCAGACAAGATGAAAAACTGTTTTTT
few	TRBJ1-3	-	TRBV5-1	CASSLGILSSGNTIYF	TGCGCCAGCAGCTTGGGCATCTTGAGCTCTGGAAACACCATATATTTT
-	TRBJ1-5	-	TRBV15	CATSTIDRVVSPQHF	TGTGCCACCAGCACGATAGACAGAGTCGTATCGCCCCAGCATTTT
-	TRBJ1-1	-	TRBV9	CASSAVLNTEAFF	TGTGCCAGCAGCGCCGTACTTAACACTGAAGCTTTCTTT
few	TRBJ2-1	-	TRBV5-1	CASSPGVAEYNEQFF	TGCGCCAGCAGCCCCGGGGTAGCGGAATACAATGAGCAGTTCTTC
-	TRBJ1-1	-	TRBV10-3	CAIRPEGRSEAFF	TGTGCCATCAGGCCCGAGGGACGGTCTGAAGCTTTCTTT
-	TRBJ2-3	TRBD2	TRBV11-2	CASSPRPSGTNTDTQYF	TGTGCCAGCAGCCCCAGGCCTAGCGGGACCAACACAGATACGCAGTATTTT
few	TRBJ2-7	TRBD1	TRBV11-2	CASSLGQAHEQYF	TGTGCCAGCAGCCTGGGACAGGCACACGAGCAGTACTTC
-	TRBJ1-5	-	TRBV20-1	CSANSWGGNQPQHF	TGCAGTGCTAACTCCTGGGGGGGCAATCAGCCCCAGCATTTT
few	TRBJ1-5	-	TRBV7-2	CASSSQGTNQPQHF	TGTGCCAGCAGCTCCCAGGGGACCAATCAGCCCCAGCATTTT
-	TRBJ2-1	-	TRBV5-1	CASSLGGSAIASYNEQFF	TGCGCCAGCAGCTTGGGCGGGTCGGCCATCGCCTCCTACAATGAGCAGTTCTTC
few	TRBJ1-3	-	TRBV6-1	CASSPDHPGNTIYF	TGTGCCAGCAGCCCAGATCACCCTGGAAACACCATATATTTT
few	TRBJ1-5	-	TRBV10-2	CASSDRAGNQPQHF	TGCGCCAGCAGTGACAGGGCTGGCAATCAGCCCCAGCATTTT
few	TRBJ1-2	-	TRBV7-6	CASSLEAGPNYGYTF	TGTGCCAGCAGCTTAGAAGCAGGGCCTAACTATGGCTACACCTTC
-	TRBJ1-3	-	TRBV5-1	CASSSGRGGNTIYF	TGCGCCAGCAGCTCAGGAAGGGGAGGAAACACCATATATTTT
-	TRBJ2-7	TRBD2	TRBV11-2	CASSLESRDYYEQYF	TGTGCCAGCAGCTTAGAGTCTCGGGACTACTACGAGCAGTACTTC
few	TRBJ2-4	-	TRBV5-1	CASSLGQAGNIQYF	TGCGCCAGCAGCTTGGGTCAGGCCGGAAACATTCAGTACTTC
few	TRBJ1-1	-	TRBV14	CASSQVKQAEAFF	TGTGCCAGCAGCCAAGTGAAACAGGCGGAAGCTTTCTTT
few	TRBJ2-1	-	TRBV24-1	CATSETRTYNEQFF	TGTGCCACCAGTGAGACCAGGACCTACAATGAGCAGTTCTTC
few	TRBJ1-4	-	TRBV29-1	CSVIRATNEKLFF	TGCAGCGTTATTCGGGCGACTAATGAAAAACTGTTTTTT
once	TRBJ2-7	-	TRBV7-9	CASSPPGFWSFF	TGTGCCAGCAGCCCTCCAGGGTTCTGGAGTTTCTTC
-	TRBJ2-5	TRBD2	TRBV7-2	CASSLVPGLAPPPTQYF	TGTGCCAGCAGCTTAGTACCGGGACTAGCGCCTCCCCCCACCCAGTACTTC
-	TRBJ2-3	-	TRBV11-3	CASSSLASGADTQYF	TGTGCCAGCAGCTCCTTAGCGAGTGGGGCAGATACGCAGTATTTT
few	TRBJ2-3	TRBD1	TRBV27	CASSLSRGTGATDTQYF	TGTGCCAGCAGTTTATCGCGGGGGACAGGGGCCACAGATACGCAGTATTTT
-	TRBJ1-4	-	TRBV11-2	CASSLTLSTNEKLFF	TGTGCCAGCAGCTTAACCCTATCAACTAATGAAAAACTGTTTTTT
many	TRBJ2-2	-	TRBV20-1	CSARDLSGGITGELFF	TGCAGTGCTAGAGATCTTTCCGGGGGCATCACCGGGGAGCTGTTTTTT
few	TRBJ2-1	-	TRBV11-2	CASSPNGLSSYNEQFF	TGTGCCAGCAGCCCGAACGGGTTGAGCTCCTACAATGAGCAGTTCTTC
-	TRBJ1-3	-	TRBV5-1	CASSTSQGSGNTIYF	TGCGCCAGCAGCACTTCACAGGGAAGTGGAAACACCATATATTTT
-	TRBJ2-1	-	TRBV7-2	CASSLRPSYNEQFF	TGTGCCAGCAGCTTAAGACCTAGCTACAATGAGCAGTTCTTC
-	TRBJ2-1	-	TRBV6-1	CASTELPSSYNEQFF	TGTGCCAGCACCGAACTCCCAAGCTCCTACAATGAGCAGTTCTTC
few	TRBJ2-1	TRBD1	TRBV20-1	CRVGTVDNNEQFF	TGCAGGGTAGGGACAGTAGATAACAATGAGCAGTTCTTC
-	TRBJ2-5	-	TRBV12-3/TRBV12-4	CASSLNFRGRGETQYF	TGTGCCAGCAGTTTAAATTTCCGGGGGAGGGGGGAGACCCAGTACTTC
few	TRBJ2-5	TRBD2	TRBV5-1	CASSGTSGFQETQYF	TGCGCCAGCAGCGGGACTAGCGGTTTCCAAGAGACCCAGTACTTC
-	TRBJ2-2	-	TRBV5-1	CASSPSPNTGELFF	TGCGCCAGCAGCCCGTCGCCTAACACCGGGGAGCTGTTTTTT
once	TRBJ1-1	TRBD1	TRBV7-2	CASSLGGTGGQNTEAFF	TGTGCCAGCAGCTTAGGAGGGACAGGGGGCCAGAACACTGAAGCTTTCTTT
few	TRBJ2-1	-	TRBV29-1	CSVVGGKKYSYNEQFF	TGCAGCGTTGTCGGCGGGAAGAAATACTCCTACAATGAGCAGTTCTTC
few	TRBJ2-3	TRBD1	TRBV7-9	CASSRGTGGKPDTQYF	TGTGCCAGCAGCCGAGGGACAGGGGGCAAGCCAGATACGCAGTATTTT
few	TRBJ1-5	-	TRBV20-1	CSARDRGLGAQHF	TGCAGTGCTAGAGATCGGGGGTTAGGAGCCCAGCATTTT
-	TRBJ2-7	-	TRBV28	CASSFPGSRNYEQYF	TGTGCCAGCAGTTTTCCCGGTTCTCGAAACTACGAGCAGTACTTC
once	TRBJ2-2	-	TRBV11-2	CASSSRTGERVTGELFF	TGTGCCAGCAGCTCCCGGACGGGGGAGAGGGTCACCGGGGAGCTGTTTTTT
-	TRBJ2-1	-	TRBV3-1	CASSQEGASYSYNEQFF	TGTGCCAGCAGCCAAGAGGGGGCGAGCTACTCCTACAATGAGCAGTTCTTC
-	TRBJ2-7	-	TRBV5-6	CASSRSGTATYEQYF	TGTGCCAGCAGCAGGTCCGGGACTGCGACCTACGAGCAGTACTTC